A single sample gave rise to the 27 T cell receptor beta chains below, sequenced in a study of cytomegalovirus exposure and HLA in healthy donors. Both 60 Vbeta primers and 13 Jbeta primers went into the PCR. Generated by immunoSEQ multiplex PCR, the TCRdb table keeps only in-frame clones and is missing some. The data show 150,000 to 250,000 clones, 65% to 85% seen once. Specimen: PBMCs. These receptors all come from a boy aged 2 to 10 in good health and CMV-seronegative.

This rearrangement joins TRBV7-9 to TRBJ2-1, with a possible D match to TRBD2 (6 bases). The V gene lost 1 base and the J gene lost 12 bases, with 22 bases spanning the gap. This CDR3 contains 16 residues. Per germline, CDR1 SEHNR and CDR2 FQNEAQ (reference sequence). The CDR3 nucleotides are TGTGCCAGCAGCTTAGGGGGTCAATTGGGGGGAAGATGGCAGTTCTTC. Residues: CASSLGGQLGGRWQFF. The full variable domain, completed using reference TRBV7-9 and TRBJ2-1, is DTGVSQNPRHKITKRGQNVTFRCDPISEHNRLYWYRQTLGQGPEFLTYFQNEAQLEKSRLLSDRFSAERPKGSFSTLEIQRTEQGDSAMYLCASSLGGQLGGRWQFFGPGTRLTVL.

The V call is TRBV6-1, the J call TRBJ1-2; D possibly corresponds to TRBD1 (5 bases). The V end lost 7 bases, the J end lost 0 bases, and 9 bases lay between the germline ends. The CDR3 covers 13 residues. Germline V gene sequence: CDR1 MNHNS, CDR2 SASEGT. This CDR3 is CASTQTANYGYTF. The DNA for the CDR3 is TGTGCCAGCACCCAGACAGCTAACTATGGCTACACCTTC.

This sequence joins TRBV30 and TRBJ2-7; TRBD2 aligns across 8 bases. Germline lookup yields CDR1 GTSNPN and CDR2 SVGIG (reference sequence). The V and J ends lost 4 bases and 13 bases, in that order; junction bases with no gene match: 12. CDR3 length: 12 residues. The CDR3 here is CAWTESGGVLYF. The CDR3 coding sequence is TGTGCCTGGACTGAATCGGGGGGGGTTCTCTACTTC.

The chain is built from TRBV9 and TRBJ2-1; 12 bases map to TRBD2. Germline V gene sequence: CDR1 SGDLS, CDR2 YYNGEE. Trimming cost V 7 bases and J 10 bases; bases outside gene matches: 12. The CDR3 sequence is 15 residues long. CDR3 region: CASSDLASGGAEQFF. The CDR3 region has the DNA TGTGCCAGCTCGGATCTGGCTAGCGGGGGGGCCGAGCAGTTCTTC.

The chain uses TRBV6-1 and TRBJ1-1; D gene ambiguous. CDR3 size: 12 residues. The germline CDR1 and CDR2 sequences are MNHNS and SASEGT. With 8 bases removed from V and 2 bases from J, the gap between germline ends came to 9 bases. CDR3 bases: TGTGCCAGCGTACGGGTCAACACTGAAGCTTTCTTT. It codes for CASVRVNTEAFF.

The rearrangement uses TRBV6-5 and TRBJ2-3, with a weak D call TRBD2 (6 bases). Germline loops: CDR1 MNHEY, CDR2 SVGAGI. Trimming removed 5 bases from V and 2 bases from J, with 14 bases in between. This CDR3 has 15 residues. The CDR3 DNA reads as TGTGCCAGCAGTGCCTGGGACTCGTCCACAGATACGCAGTATTTT. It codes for CASSAWDSSTDTQYF.

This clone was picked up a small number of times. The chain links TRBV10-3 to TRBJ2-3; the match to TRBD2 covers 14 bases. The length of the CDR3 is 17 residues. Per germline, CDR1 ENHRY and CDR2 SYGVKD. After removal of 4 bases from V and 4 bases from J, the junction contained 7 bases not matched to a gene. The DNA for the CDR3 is TGTGCCATCAGTGCAACGGGACTAGCGGGGGTGTCAGATACGCAGTATTTT. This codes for CAISATGLAGVSDTQYF.

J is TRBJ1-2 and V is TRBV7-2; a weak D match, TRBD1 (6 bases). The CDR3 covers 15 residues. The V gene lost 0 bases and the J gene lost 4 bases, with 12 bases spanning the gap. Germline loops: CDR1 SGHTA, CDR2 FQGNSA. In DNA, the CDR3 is TGTGCCAGCAGCTTAGCGGAAAGAGGGGGCTATGGCTACACCTTC. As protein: CASSLAERGGYGYTF.

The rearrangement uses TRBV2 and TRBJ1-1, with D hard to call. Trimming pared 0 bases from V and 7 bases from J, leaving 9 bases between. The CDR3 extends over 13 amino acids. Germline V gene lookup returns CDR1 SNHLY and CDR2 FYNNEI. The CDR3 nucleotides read TGTGCCAGCAGTGAAGCGCCAGTTATTGAAGCTTTCTTT. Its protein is CASSEAPVIEAFF.

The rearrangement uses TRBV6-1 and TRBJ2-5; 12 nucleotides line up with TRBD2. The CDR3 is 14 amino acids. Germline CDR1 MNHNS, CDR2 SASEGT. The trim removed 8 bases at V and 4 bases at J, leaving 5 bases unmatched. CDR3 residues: CASSSGGAAETQYF. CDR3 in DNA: TGTGCCAGCTCTAGCGGGGGGGCCGCAGAGACCCAGTACTTC.

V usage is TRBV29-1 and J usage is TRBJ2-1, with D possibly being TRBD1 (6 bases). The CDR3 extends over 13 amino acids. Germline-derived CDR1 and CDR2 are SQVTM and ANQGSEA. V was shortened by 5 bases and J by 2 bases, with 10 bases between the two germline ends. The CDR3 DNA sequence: TGCAGCGTTCAAGGGACACCCTACAATGAGCAGTTCTTC. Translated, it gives CSVQGTPYNEQFF.

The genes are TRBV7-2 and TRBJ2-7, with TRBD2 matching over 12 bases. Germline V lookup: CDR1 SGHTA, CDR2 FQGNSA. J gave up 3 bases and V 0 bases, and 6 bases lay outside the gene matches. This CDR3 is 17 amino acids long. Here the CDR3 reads CASSLAWTSGAYYEQYF. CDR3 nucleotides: TGTGCCAGCAGCTTAGCGTGGACTAGCGGGGCGTACTACGAGCAGTACTTC. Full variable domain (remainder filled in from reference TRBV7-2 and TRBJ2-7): GAGVSQSPSNKVTEKGKDVELRCDPISGHTALYWYRQSLGQGLEFLIYFQGNSAPDKSGLPSDRFSAERTGGSVSTLTIQRTQQEDSAVYLCASSLAWTSGAYYEQYFGPGTRLTVT.

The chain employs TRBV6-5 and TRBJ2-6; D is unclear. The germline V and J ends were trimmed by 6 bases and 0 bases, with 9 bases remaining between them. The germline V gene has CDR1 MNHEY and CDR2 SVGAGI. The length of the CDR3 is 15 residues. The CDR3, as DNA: TGTGCCAGCAGCCTGGGCCTCTCTGGGGCCAACGTCCTGACTTTC. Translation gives CASSLGLSGANVLTF.

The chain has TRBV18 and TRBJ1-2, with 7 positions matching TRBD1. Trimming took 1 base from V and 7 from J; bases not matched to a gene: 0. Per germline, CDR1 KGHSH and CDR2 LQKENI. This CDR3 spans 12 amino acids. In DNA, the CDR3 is TGTGCCAGCTCACCACAGGGGGCTGGCTACACCTTC. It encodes CASSPQGAGYTF.

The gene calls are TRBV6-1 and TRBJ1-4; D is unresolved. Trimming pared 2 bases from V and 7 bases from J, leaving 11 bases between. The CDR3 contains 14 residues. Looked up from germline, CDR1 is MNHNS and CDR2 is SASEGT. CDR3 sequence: CASSERYDGEKLFF. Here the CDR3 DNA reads TGTGCCAGCAGTGAACGCTATGATGGTGAAAAACTGTTTTTT.

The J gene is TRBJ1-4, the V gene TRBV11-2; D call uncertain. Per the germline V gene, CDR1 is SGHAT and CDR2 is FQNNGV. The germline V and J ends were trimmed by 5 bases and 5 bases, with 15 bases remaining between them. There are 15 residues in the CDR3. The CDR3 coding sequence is TGTGCCAGCAGCCTTGAAGGGAGGAGGAATGAAAAACTGTTTTTT. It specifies CASSLEGRRNEKLFF.

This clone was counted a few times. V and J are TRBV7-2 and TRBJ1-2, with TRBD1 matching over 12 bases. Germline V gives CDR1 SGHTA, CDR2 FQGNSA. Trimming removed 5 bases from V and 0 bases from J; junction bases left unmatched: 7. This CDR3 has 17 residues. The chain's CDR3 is CASSAGQGARTNYGYTF. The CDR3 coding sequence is TGTGCCAGCAGCGCGGGACAGGGGGCGAGGACTAACTATGGCTACACCTTC.

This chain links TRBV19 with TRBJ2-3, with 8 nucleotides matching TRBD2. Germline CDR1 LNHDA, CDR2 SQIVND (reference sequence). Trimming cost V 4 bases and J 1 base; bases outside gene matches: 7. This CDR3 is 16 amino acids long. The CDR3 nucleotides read TGTGCCAGTAGTACTACCGGGACTAGTGGCACAGATACGCAGTATTTT. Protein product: CASSTTGTSGTDTQYF.

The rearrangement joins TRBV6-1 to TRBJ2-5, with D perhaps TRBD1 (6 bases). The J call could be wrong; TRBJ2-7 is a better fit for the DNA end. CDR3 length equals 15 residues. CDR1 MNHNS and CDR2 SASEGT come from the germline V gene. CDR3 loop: CASRALRQGPYEQYF. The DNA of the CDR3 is TGTGCCAGCAGGGCCCTTAGGCAGGGGCCCTACGAGCAGTACTTC.

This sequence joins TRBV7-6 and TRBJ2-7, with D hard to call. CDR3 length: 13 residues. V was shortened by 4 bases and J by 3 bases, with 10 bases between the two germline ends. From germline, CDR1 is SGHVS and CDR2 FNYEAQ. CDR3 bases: TGTGCCAGCAGCTCAGACGCGGACTACGAGCAGTACTTC. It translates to CASSSDADYEQYF.

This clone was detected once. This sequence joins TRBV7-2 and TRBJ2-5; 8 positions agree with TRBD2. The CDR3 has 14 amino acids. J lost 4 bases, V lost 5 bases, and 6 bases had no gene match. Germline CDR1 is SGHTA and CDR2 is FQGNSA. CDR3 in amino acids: CASSPGAGGETQYF. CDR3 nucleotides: TGTGCCAGCAGCCCGGGGGCGGGGGGAGAGACCCAGTACTTC. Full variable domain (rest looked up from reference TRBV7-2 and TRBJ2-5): GAGVSQSPSNKVTEKGKDVELRCDPISGHTALYWYRQSLGQGLEFLIYFQGNSAPDKSGLPSDRFSAERTGGSVSTLTIQRTQQEDSAVYLCASSPGAGGETQYFGPGTRLLVL.

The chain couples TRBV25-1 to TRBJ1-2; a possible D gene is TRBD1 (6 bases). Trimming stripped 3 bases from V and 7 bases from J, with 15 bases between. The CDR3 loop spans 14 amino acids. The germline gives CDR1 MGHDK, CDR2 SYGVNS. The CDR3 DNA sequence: TGTGCCAGCAGTGATATCAGAAGGGGGACTGGCTACACCTTC. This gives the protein CASSDIRRGTGYTF.

CDR3 residues: CASSSGGSWGETQYF. In DNA, the CDR3 is TGTGCCAGCAGCAGCGGGGGGTCCTGGGGGGAGACCCAGTACTTC. V is TRBV7-9 and J is TRBJ2-5, with 9 bases lining up with TRBD2. This CDR3 comprises 15 residues. CDR1 and CDR2 from the germline V gene are SEHNR and FQNEAQ (reference sequence). J gave up 5 bases and V 5 bases, and 9 bases lay outside the gene matches.

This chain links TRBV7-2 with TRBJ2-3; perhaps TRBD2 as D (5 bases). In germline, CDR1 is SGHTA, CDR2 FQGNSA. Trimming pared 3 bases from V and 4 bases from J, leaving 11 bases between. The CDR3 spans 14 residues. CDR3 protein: CASSFWSRADTQYF. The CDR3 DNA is TGTGCCAGCAGCTTTTGGTCGAGGGCAGATACGCAGTATTTT.

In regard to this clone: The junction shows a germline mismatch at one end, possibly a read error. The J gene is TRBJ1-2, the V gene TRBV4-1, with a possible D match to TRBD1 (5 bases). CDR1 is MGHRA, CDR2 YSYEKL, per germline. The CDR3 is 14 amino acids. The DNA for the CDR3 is TGCGCCAGCAGACCTGTGGGGGGTAACGATGGCTACACCTTC. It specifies CASRPVGGNDGYTF.

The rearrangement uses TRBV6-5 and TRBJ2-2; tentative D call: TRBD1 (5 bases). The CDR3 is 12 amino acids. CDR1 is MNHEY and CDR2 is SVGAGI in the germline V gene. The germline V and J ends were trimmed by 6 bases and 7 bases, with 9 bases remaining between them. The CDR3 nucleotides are TGTGCCAGCAGCGAAAGGGGCGGGGAGCTGTTTTTT. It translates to CASSERGGELFF.

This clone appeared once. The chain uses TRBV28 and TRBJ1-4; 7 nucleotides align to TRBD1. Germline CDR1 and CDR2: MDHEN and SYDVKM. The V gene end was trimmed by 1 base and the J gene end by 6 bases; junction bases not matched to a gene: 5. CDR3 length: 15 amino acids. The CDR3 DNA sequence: TGTGCCAGCAGTTTATCAGGGGGGAGTTATGAAAAACTGTTTTTT. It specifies CASSLSGGSYEKLFF.